The 5 T cell receptor beta chains below were found in one sample sequenced in a study of T cell repertoires in cytomegalovirus infection. No antigen has been assigned to these receptors. One entry per CDR3 protein, called by TCRdb with MiXCR from the reads. The table has 680,000 or so distinct CDR3 sequences, around 31% seen once. This material consisted of cultured PBMCs, taken from culture after CMV antigen stimulation. These receptors all come from a human donor in good health (CMV status not recorded). Some clones in this sample may be carry-over from other donors' samples.

This clonotype has at least ten counts. The V and J genes are TRBV7-9 and TRBJ1-3; the D is unclear. The V and J ends lost 4 bases and 5 bases respectively, with 9 bases between them. The CDR3 is 13 amino acids. Germline CDR1 reads SEHNR; CDR2 reads FQNEAQ (reference sequence). The CDR3 coding sequence is TGTGCCAGCAGCTCTAGAGGGCGAAACACCATATATTTT. It codes for CASSSRGRNTIYF.

This clonotype was observed many times. Written as DNA, the CDR3 is TGTGCCAGCAGCCCCTCAGCGGGGGGGCGCCAAGAGACCCAGTACTTC. Amino acids: CASSPSAGGRQETQYF. This chain connects TRBV7-2 to TRBJ2-5, with TRBD2 identical over 10 bases. V shed 5 bases, J shed 1 base, and the junction held 7 bases outside the gene matches. The germline gives CDR1 SGHTA, CDR2 FQGNSA. The CDR3 contains 16 residues.

A single count supports this clonotype. The chain is built from TRBV20-1 and TRBJ1-1; TRBD1 is a possible D gene (5 bases). Germline V lookup: CDR1 DFQATT, CDR2 SNEGSKA (reference sequence). Trimming removed 3 bases from V and 7 bases from J, with 18 bases in between. This CDR3 comprises 14 residues. The CDR3 DNA sequence: TGCAGTGCTAGGATCGGACACGTAACGGGTGAAGCTTTCTTT. Translation gives CSARIGHVTGEAFF.

The gene calls are TRBV5-4 and TRBJ1-1; possible D gene TRBD1, 5 bases. CDR1 is SGHNT and CDR2 is YYREEE in the germline V gene (reference sequence). The ends were cut back, 6 bases at V and 5 bases at J, with 17 bases in the middle. The CDR3 runs 14 residues. The CDR3 spells CASKDRQSGTEAFF. CDR3 bases: TGTGCCAGCAAAGATCGACAGAGTGGGACTGAAGCTTTCTTT.

The rearrangement uses TRBV6-1 and TRBJ2-5, with D tentatively TRBD2 (5 bases). CDR1 and CDR2 (germline): MNHNS, SASEGT. V shed 1 base and J shed 7 bases, with 13 bases lying between them. The CDR3 length is 14 residues. The DNA for the CDR3 is TGTGCCAGCAGTGAAGACCCGGGGATGACGACCCAGTACTTC. Amino acid sequence: CASSEDPGMTTQYF.